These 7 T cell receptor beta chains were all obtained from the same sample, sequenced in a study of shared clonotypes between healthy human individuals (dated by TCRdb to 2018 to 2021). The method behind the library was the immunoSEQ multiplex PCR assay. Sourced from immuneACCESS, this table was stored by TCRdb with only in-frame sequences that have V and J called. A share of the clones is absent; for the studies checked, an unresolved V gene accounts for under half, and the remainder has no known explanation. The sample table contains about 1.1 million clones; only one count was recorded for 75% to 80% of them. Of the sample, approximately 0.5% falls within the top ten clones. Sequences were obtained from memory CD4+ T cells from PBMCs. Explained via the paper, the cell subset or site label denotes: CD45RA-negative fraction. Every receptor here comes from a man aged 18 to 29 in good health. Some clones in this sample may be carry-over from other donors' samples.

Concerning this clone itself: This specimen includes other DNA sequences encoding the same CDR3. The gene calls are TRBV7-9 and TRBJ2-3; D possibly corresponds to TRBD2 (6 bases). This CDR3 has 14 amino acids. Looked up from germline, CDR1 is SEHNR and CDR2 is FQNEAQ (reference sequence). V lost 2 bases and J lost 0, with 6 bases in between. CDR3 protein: CASSLSGSTDTQYF. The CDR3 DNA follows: TGTGCCAGCAGCTTAAGCGGGAGCACAGATACGCAGTATTTT. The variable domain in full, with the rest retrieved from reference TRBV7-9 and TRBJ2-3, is DTGVSQNPRHKITKRGQNVTFRCDPISEHNRLYWYRQTLGQGPEFLTYFQNEAQLEKSRLLSDRFSAERPKGSFSTLEIQRTEQGDSAMYLCASSLSGSTDTQYFGPGTRLTVL.

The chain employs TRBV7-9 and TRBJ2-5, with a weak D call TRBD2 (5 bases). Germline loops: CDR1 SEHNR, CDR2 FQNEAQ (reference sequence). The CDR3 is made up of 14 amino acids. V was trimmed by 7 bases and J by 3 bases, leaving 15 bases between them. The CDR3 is CASNFGFGEETQYF. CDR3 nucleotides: TGTGCCAGCAACTTCGGATTCGGGGAAGAGACCCAGTACTTC. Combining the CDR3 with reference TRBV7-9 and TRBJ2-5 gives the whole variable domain DTGVSQNPRHKITKRGQNVTFRCDPISEHNRLYWYRQTLGQGPEFLTYFQNEAQLEKSRLLSDRFSAERPKGSFSTLEIQRTEQGDSAMYLCASNFGFGEETQYFGPGTRLLVL.

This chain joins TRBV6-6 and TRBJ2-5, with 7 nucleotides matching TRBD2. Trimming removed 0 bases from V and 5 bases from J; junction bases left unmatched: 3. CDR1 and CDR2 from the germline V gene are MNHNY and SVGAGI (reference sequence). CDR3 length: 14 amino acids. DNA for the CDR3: TGTGCCAGCAGTTACTCCGGGGAGGGGGAGACCCAGTACTTC. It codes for CASSYSGEGETQYF.

CDR3 amino acids: CASSDRGEWGYTF. The CDR3 DNA is TGTGCCAGCAGTGACAGGGGAGAATGGGGCTACACCTTC. The rearrangement links TRBV6-1 to TRBJ1-2, with D perhaps matching TRBD1 (6 bases). From germline, CDR1 is MNHNS and CDR2 SASEGT. Trimming removed 3 bases at V and 8 bases at J, with 13 bases between. The length of the CDR3 is 13 residues.

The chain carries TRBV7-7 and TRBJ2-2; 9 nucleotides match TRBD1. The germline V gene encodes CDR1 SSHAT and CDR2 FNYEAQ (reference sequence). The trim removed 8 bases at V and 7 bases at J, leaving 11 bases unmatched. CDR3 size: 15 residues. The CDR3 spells CASAPGTGSVGELFF. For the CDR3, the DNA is TGTGCCAGCGCCCCCGGGACAGGGTCTGTCGGGGAGCTGTTTTTT.

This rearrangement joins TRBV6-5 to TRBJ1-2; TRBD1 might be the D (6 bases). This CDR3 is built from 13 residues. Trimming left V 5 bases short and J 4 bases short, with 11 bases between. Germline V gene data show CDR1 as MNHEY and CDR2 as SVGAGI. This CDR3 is CASSPGHIYGYTF. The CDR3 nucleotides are TGTGCCAGCAGTCCGGGACACATCTATGGCTACACCTTC.

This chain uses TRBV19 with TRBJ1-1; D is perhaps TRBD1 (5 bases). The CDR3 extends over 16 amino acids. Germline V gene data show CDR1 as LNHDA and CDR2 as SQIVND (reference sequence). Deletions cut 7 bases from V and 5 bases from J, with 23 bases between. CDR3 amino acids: CASTLSGVLITTEAFF. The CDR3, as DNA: TGTGCCAGTACTTTATCGGGGGTGCTAATTACGACTGAAGCTTTCTTT.